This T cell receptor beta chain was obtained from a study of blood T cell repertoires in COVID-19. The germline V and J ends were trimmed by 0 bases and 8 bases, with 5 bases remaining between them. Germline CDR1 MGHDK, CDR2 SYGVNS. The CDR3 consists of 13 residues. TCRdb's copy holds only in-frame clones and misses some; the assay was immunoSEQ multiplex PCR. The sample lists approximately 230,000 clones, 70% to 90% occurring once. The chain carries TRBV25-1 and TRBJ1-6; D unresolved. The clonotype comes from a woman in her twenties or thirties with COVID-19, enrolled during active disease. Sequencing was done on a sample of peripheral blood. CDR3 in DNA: TGTGCCAGCAGTGAATATGGGCATTCACCCCTCCACTTT. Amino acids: CASSEYGHSPLHF.